The entry below describes one TCR beta chain. No antigen is known for it. This sample is drawn from a study of T cell responses to AZD1222 COVID-19 vaccine. Findings and limits, study-wide: Targets within unmutated variant regions were reportedly found for nearly half of spike-specific TCRs. Among vaccine-associated CD4 TCRs, coverage spanned spike, with dominance at 160-218 and 743-854. Baseline seropositives among AZD1222 recipients totaled only six or seven.

Measured with immunoSEQ multiplex PCR; TCRdb has only the in-frame clones, and not every one. The sample carries about 180,000 clones, around 88% recorded once. The length of the CDR3 is 13 residues. The ends lost 8 bases at V and 4 bases at J; junction bases unmatched: 6. Germline assignment: CDR1 KGHDR and CDR2 SFDVKD. This sample comprised peripheral blood, obtained on day 0 of AZD1222 vaccination. This TCR was sampled from an adult in good health. The chain is built from TRBV24-1 and TRBJ2-7, with 8 bases fitting TRBD2. The CDR3 loop reads CATNGGDGYEQYF. In DNA form, the CDR3 reads TGTGCCACCAACGGGGGGGACGGGTACGAGCAGTACTTC.